A single T cell receptor beta chain is shown here with its context. This sample is drawn from a study of blood T cell repertoires in COVID-19. TCRdb's copy holds only in-frame clones and misses some; the assay was immunoSEQ multiplex PCR. The sample includes around 140,000 clones, around 87% of them seen just once. The CDR3 is made up of 15 amino acids. The germline gives CDR1 SEHNR, CDR2 FQNEAQ (reference sequence). V shed 1 base and J shed 4 bases, with 13 bases lying between them. The participants were between roughly 18 and 100 years old and came from roughly 24 US areas. The chain recombines TRBV7-9 with TRBJ1-1; D might be TRBD1 (5 bases). Sample: PBMCs or T cells enriched from blood (not recorded which). The sequence was obtained from a man between 60 and 75 years old who had recovered from COVID-19. The CDR3 reads CASSLGGIGGTEAFF. CDR3 DNA: TGTGCCAGCAGCTTAGGGGGGATCGGGGGCACTGAAGCTTTCTTT.